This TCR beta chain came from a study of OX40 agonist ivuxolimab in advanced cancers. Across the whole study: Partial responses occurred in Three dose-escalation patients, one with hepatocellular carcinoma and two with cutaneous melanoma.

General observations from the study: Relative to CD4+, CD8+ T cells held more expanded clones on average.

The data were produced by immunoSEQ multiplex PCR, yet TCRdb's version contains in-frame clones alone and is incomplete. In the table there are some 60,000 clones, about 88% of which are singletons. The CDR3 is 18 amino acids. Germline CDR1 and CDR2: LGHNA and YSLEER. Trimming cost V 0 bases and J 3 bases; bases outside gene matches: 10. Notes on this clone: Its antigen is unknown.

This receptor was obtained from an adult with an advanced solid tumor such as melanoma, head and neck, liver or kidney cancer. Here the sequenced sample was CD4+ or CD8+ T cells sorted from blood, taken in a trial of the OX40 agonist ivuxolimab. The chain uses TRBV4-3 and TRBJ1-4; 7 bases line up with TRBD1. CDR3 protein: CASSQDGYGGTANEKLFF. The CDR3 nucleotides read TGCGCCAGCAGCCAAGATGGGTATGGGGGGACAGCTAATGAAAAACTGTTTTTT.